This T cell receptor (beta chain) was identified during a study of shared clonotypes between healthy human individuals. V lost 8 bases and J lost 7, with 20 bases in between. The CDR3 runs 14 residues. Looked up from germline, CDR1 is SQVTM and CDR2 is ANQGSEA. Data came from immunoSEQ multiplex PCR; TCRdb stores just in-frame clones and leaves some out. The sample consists of some 2.3 million clones, approximately 95% of them appearing once. Sequencing input: naive CD4+ T cells from PBMCs. Sample subset: CD45RA+ positively selected. The V and J genes are TRBV29-1 and TRBJ1-4; D is unclear. The origin of this receptor is a man between 18 and 35 years old in good health. Some clones in this sample may be carry-over from other donors' samples. The CDR3 region is CSTLSPSGGEKLFF. In nucleotides, the CDR3 is TGCAGCACGTTGTCACCATCGGGAGGTGAAAAACTGTTTTTT.